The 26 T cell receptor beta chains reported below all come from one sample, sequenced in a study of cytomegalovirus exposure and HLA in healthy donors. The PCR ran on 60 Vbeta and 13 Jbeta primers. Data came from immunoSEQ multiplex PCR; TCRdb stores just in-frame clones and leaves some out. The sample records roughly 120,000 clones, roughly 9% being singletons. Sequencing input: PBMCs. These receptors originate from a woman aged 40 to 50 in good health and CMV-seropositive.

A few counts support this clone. CDR3 sequence reads: CAWSTPLGDPYF. The CDR3 nucleotides are TGTGCCTGGAGTACCCCGTTAGGGGATCCGTACTTC. The chain employs TRBV30 and TRBJ2-7, with a possible D match to TRBD1 (5 bases). The CDR3 contains 12 residues. The germline V and J ends were trimmed by 2 bases and 12 bases, with 17 bases remaining between them. Looked up from germline, CDR1 is GTSNPN and CDR2 is SVGIG (reference sequence).

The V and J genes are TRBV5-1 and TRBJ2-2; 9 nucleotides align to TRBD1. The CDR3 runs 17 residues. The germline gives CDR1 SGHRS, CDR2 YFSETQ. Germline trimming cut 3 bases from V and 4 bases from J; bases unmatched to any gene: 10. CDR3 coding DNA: TGCGCCAGCAGCTCTAATACTAGGGGACAGGGCACCGGGGAGCTGTTTTTT. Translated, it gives CASSSNTRGQGTGELFF.

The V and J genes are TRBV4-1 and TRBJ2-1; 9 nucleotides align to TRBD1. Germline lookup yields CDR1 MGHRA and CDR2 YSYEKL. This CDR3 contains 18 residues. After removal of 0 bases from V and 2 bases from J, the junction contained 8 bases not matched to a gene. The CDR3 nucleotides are TGCGCCAGCAGCCAAGATGCGAAAGGGACAGGGACCTACAATGAGCAGTTCTTC. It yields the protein CASSQDAKGTGTYNEQFF.

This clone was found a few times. The CDR3 spells CASSWTGEGGYTF. In DNA, the CDR3 is TGTGCCAGCAGCTGGACAGGGGAAGGTGGCTACACCTTC. The J gene is TRBJ1-2, the V gene TRBV6-4; 9 bases are shared with TRBD1. The trim removed 6 bases at V and 7 bases at J, leaving 6 bases unmatched. The CDR3 spans 13 residues. From germline, CDR1 is MRHNA and CDR2 SNTAGT.

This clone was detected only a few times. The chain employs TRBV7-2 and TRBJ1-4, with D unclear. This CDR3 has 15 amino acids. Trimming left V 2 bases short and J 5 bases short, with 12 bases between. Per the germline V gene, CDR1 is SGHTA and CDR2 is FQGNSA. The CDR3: CASSLTGRLNEKLFF. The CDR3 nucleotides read TGTGCCAGCAGCTTAACTGGCAGACTAAATGAAAAACTGTTTTTT.

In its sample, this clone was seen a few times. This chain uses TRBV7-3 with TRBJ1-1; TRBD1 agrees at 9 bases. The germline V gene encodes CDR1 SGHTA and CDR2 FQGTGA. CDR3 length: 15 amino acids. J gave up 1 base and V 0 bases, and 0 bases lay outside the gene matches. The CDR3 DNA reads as TGTGCCAGCAGCTTAACGGGACAGGGGAACACTGAAGCTTTCTTT. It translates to CASSLTGQGNTEAFF.

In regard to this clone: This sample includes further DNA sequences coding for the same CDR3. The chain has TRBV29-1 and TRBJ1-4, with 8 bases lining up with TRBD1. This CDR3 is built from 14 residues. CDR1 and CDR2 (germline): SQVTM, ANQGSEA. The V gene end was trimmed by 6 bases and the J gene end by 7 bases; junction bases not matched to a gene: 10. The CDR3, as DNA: TGCAGCGTGGACCCAGGGGGCTTTGGTGAAAAACTGTTTTTT. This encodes CSVDPGGFGEKLFF.

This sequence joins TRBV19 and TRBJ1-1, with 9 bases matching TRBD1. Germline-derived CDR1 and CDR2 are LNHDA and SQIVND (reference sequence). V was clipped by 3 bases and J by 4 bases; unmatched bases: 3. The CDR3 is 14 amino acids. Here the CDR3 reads CASSIGTGTTEAFF. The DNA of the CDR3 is TGTGCCAGTAGTATTGGGACAGGGACCACTGAAGCTTTCTTT.

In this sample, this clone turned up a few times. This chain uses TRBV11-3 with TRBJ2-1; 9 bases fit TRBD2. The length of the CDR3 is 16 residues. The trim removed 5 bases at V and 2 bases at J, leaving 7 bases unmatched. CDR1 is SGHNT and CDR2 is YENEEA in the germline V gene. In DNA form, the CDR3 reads TGTGCCAGCAGCCGCCGAGCGGGGGGCACCTACAATGAGCAGTTCTTC. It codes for CASSRRAGGTYNEQFF.

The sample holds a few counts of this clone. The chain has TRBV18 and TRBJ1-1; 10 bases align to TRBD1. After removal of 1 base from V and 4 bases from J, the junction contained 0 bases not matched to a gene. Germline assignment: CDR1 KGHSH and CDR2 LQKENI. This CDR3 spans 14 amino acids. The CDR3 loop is CASSPRTGGTEAFF. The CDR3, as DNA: TGTGCCAGCTCACCACGGACAGGGGGCACTGAAGCTTTCTTT.

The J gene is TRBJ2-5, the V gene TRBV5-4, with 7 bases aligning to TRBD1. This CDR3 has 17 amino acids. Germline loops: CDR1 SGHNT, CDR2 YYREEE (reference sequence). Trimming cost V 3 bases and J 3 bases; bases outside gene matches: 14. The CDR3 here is CASSSEPAQGQEETQYF. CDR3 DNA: TGTGCCAGCAGCTCCGAGCCCGCACAGGGGCAGGAAGAGACCCAGTACTTC.

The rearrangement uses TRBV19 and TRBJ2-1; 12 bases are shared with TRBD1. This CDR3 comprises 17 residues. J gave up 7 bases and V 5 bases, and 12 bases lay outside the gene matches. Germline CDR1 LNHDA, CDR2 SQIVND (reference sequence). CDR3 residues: CASSSRRGDRGLNEQFF. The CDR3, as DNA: TGTGCCAGTAGTTCCCGCCGGGGGGACAGGGGGCTGAATGAGCAGTTCTTC.

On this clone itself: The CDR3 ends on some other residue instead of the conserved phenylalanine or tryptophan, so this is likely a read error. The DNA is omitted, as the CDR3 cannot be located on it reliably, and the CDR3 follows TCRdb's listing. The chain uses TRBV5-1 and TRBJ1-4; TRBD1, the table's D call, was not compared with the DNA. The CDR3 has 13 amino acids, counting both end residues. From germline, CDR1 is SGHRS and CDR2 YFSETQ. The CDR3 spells CASSRGQDEKMFL.

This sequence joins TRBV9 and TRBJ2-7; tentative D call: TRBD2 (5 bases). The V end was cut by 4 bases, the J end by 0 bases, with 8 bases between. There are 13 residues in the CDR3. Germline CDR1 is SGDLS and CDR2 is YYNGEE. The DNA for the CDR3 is TGTGCCAGCAGCTCCCGGGGCTCCTACGAGCAGTACTTC. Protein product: CASSSRGSYEQYF.

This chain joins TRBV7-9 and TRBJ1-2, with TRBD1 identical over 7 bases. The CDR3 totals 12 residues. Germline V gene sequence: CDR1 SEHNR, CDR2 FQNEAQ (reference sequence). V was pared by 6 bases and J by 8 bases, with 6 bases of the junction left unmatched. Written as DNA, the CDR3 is TGTGCCAGCAGACAAGACAGGGACGGCTACACCTTC. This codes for CASRQDRDGYTF.

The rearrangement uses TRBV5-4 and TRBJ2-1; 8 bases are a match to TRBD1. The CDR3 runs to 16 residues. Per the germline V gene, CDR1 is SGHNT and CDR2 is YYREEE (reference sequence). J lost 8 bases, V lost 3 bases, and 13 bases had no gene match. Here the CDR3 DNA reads TGTGCCAGCAGCTCGACACAGGGGGTTACGGTAGATGAGCAGTTCTTC. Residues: CASSSTQGVTVDEQFF. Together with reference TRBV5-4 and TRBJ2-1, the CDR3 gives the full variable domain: ETGVTQSPTHLIKTRGQQVTLRCSSQSGHNTVSWYQQALGQGPQFIFQYYREEENGRGNFPPRFSGLQFPNYSSELNVNALELDDSALYLCASSSTQGVTVDEQFFGPGTRLTVL.

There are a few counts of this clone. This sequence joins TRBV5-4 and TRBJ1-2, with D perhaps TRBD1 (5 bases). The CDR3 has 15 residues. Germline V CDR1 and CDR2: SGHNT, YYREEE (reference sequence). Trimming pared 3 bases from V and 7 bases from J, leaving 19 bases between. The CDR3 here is CASSWGDSRDRGYTF. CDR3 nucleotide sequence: TGTGCCAGCAGCTGGGGGGACTCCCGGGATCGTGGCTACACCTTC.

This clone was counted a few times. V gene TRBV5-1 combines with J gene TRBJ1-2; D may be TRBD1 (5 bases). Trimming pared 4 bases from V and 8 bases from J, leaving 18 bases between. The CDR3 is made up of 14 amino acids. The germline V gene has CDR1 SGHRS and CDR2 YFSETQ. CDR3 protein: CASSIDSHVTGYTF. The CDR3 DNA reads TGCGCCAGCAGCATAGACAGCCACGTCACCGGCTACACCTTC. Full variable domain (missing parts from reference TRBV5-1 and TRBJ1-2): KAGVTQTPRYLIKTRGQQVTLSCSPISGHRSVSWYQQTPGQGLQFLFEYFSETQRNKGNFPGRFSGRQFSNSRSEMNVSTLELGDSALYLCASSIDSHVTGYTFGSGTRLTVV.

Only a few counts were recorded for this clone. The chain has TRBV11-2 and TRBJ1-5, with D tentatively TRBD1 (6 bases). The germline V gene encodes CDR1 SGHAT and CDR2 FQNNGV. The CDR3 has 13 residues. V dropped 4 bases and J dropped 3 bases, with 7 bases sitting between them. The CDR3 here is CASSWTDNQPQHF. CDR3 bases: TGTGCCAGCAGCTGGACAGACAATCAGCCCCAGCATTTT.

The CDR3 loop reads CASKQGGGRYYGYTF. For the CDR3, the DNA is TGTGCCAGCAAGCAGGGTGGGGGCCGTTACTATGGCTACACCTTC. The rearrangement joins TRBV28 to TRBJ1-2; a possible D gene is TRBD1 (6 bases). Trimming removed 7 bases from V and 3 bases from J, with 18 bases in between. From germline, CDR1 is MDHEN and CDR2 SYDVKM. This CDR3 has 15 residues.

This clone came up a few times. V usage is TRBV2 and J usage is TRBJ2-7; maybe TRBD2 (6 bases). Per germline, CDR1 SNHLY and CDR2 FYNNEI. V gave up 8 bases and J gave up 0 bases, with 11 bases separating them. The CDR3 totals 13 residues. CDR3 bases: TGTGCCAGCGGGCACGGGAGCTCCTACGAGCAGTACTTC. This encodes CASGHGSSYEQYF.

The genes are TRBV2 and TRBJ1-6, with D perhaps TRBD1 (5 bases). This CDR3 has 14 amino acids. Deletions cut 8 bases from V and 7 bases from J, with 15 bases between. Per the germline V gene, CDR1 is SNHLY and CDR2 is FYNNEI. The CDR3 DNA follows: TGTGCCAGCTCTATGGACATAGGGAATTCACCCCTCCACTTT. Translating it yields CASSMDIGNSPLHF.

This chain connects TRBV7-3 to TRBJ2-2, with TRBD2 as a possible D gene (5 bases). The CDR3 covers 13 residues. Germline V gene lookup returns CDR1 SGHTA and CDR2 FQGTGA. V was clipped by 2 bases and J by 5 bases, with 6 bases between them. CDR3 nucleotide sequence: TGTGCCAGCAGCTTATCGGGGACCGGGGAGCTGTTTTTT. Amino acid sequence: CASSLSGTGELFF.

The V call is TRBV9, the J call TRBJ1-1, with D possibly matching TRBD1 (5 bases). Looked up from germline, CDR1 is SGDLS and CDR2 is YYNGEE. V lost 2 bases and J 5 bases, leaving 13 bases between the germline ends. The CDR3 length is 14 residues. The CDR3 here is CASSVQGGETEAFF. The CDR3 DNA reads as TGTGCCAGCAGCGTCCAGGGAGGAGAAACTGAAGCTTTCTTT.

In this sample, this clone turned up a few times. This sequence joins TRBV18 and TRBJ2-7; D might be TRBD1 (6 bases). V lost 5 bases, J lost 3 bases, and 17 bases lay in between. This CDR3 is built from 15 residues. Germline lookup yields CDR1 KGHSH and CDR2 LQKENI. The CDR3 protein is CASSWSQGSDYEQYF. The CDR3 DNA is TGTGCCAGCTCATGGAGCCAGGGGTCGGACTACGAGCAGTACTTC.

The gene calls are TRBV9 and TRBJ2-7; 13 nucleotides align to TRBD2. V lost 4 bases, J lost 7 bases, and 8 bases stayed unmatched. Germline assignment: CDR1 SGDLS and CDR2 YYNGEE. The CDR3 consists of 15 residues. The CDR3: CASSPPGLAGREQYF. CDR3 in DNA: TGTGCCAGCAGCCCCCCGGGACTAGCGGGGCGAGAGCAGTACTTC. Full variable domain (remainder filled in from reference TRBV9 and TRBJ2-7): DSGVTQTPKHLITATGQRVTLRCSPRSGDLSVYWYQQSLDQGLQFLIQYYNGEERAKGNILERFSAQQFPDLHSELNLSSLELGDSALYFCASSPPGLAGREQYFGPGTRLTVT.